A single sample gave rise to the 30 T cell receptor beta chains below, sequenced in a study of T cell responses to AZD1222 COVID-19 vaccine. Assay used: immunoSEQ multiplex PCR; TCRdb lists only in-frame clones, some missing. The data show about 59,000 clones, approximately 82% seen once. Specimen: peripheral blood, collected on day 0 of AZD1222 vaccination. These receptors were obtained from an adult in good health.

The chain combines TRBV4-1 with TRBJ2-3; D gene uncertain. Germline V gene lookup returns CDR1 MGHRA and CDR2 YSYEKL. The CDR3 has 12 residues. V lost 1 base and J lost 3, with 2 bases in between. CDR3 protein: CASSQVTDTQYF. CDR3 sequence (DNA): TGCGCCAGCAGCCAAGTAACAGATACGCAGTATTTT.

This chain links TRBV5-6 with TRBJ1-2; TRBD1 agrees at 7 bases. There are 17 residues in the CDR3. V shed 3 bases and J 2 bases; nucleotides not matched to a gene: 13. Per the germline V gene, CDR1 is SGHDT and CDR2 is YYEEEE. The CDR3 spells CASSSTQDRAINYGYTF. For the CDR3, the DNA is TGTGCCAGCAGCTCTACTCAAGACAGGGCCATCAACTATGGCTACACCTTC.

This chain links TRBV19 with TRBJ1-2; D is undetermined. Per germline, CDR1 LNHDA and CDR2 SQIVND (reference sequence). The V gene lost 3 bases and the J gene lost 1 base, with 9 bases spanning the gap. The CDR3 consists of 14 residues. This CDR3 reads CASSISRFNYGYTF. CDR3 in DNA: TGTGCCAGTAGTATCTCCCGGTTTAACTATGGCTACACCTTC.

The chain combines TRBV4-3 with TRBJ2-1; 7 bases agree with TRBD1. Germline CDR1 and CDR2: LGHNA and YSLEER. There are 14 residues in the CDR3. Trimming took 2 bases from V and 8 from J; bases not matched to a gene: 6. The CDR3 region has the DNA TGCGCCAGCAGCCAAAACAGGGGTGGCGATGAGCAGTTCTTC. This encodes CASSQNRGGDEQFF.

The genes are TRBV11-3 and TRBJ2-1; D uncertain. Trimming pared 0 bases from V and 8 bases from J, leaving 5 bases between. Germline V CDR1 and CDR2: SGHNT, YENEEA. This CDR3 is built from 12 residues. In DNA, the CDR3 is TGTGCCAGCAGCTTAGAGTGGTATGAGCAGTTCTTC. Encoded protein: CASSLEWYEQFF.

This clone has just a few counts. The rearrangement links TRBV3-1 (or the pseudogene TRBV3-2) to TRBJ1-6, with no clear D. CDR1 LGHDT and CDR2 YNNKEL come from the germline V gene (reference sequence). Trimming shortened V by 0 bases and J by 10 bases, and 13 bases separated the two germline ends. This CDR3 region has 15 residues. The DNA for the CDR3 is TGTGCCAGCAGCCAAGATCTAGCAGGACGGTCACCCCTCCACTTT. Its protein is CASSQDLAGRSPLHF.

The chain employs TRBV18 and TRBJ2-2, with no clear D. V was pared by 6 bases and J by 3 bases, with 5 bases between. Germline V gives CDR1 KGHSH, CDR2 LQKENI. The CDR3 has 12 residues. CDR3 residues: CASSVYTGELFF. The CDR3 DNA follows: TGTGCCAGCTCGGTATACACCGGGGAGCTGTTTTTT.

CDR3 nucleotide sequence: TGTGCCAGCAGTACGACTTCTCAGGGGGTGGGCACAGATACGCAGTATTTT. Translated: CASSTTSQGVGTDTQYF. This chain links TRBV6-2 or TRBV6-3 with TRBJ2-3; 7 positions agree with TRBD1. The CDR3 runs to 17 residues. Germline V gene sequence: CDR1 MNHEY, CDR2 SVGEGT. J was trimmed by 1 base and V by 5 bases; bases with no gene match: 12.

The chain links TRBV6-5 to TRBJ2-7, with 9 bases lining up with TRBD1. J was trimmed by 2 bases and V by 2 bases; bases with no gene match: 4. This CDR3 has 15 amino acids. Looked up from germline, CDR1 is MNHEY and CDR2 is SVGAGI. The CDR3 DNA reads as TGTGCCAGCAGTTACCTGGGACAGGGAGCCTACGAGCAGTACTTC. It specifies CASSYLGQGAYEQYF.

V is TRBV5-4 and J is TRBJ2-1, with D maybe TRBD2 (6 bases). Germline CDR1 and CDR2: SGHNT and YYREEE (reference sequence). Trimming shortened V by 2 bases and J by 15 bases, and 21 bases separated the two germline ends. The CDR3 has 14 amino acids. CDR3 region: CASSLNGRVGVLFF. Here the CDR3 DNA reads TGTGCCAGCAGCTTAAACGGGAGAGTCGGTGTCCTGTTCTTC.

The rearrangement joins TRBV6-4 to TRBJ2-7; D uncertain. CDR3 size: 15 residues. CDR1 is MRHNA, CDR2 SNTAGT, per germline. V was cut by 7 bases and J by 0 bases, with 16 bases left in between. CDR3 nucleotides: TGTGCCAGCACCACATTCGCGAAGAGCTCCTACGAGCAGTACGTC. Amino acids: CASTTFAKSSYEQYV.

This rearrangement joins TRBV9 to TRBJ2-3; 8 bases align to TRBD2. V gave up 3 bases and J gave up 0 bases; unmatched junction bases: 9. The CDR3 is made up of 17 amino acids. Germline values: CDR1 SGDLS, CDR2 YYNGEE. CDR3 coding DNA: TGTGCCAGCAGCGGACTTACTAGCGGCACTAGCACAGATACGCAGTATTTT. Protein: CASSGLTSGTSTDTQYF.

This chain links TRBV18 with TRBJ2-7; D perhaps matches TRBD1 (5 bases). With 2 bases removed from V and 5 bases from J, the gap between germline ends came to 10 bases. The CDR3 is 13 amino acids. CDR1 is KGHSH and CDR2 is LQKENI in the germline V gene. DNA of the CDR3: TGTGCCAGCTCACCATACGCAGGGCACGAGCAGTACTTC. Translation: CASSPYAGHEQYF.

The chain carries TRBV5-1 and TRBJ2-5; 11 nucleotides align to TRBD2. V was pared by 5 bases and J by 2 bases, with 8 bases of the junction left unmatched. The germline gives CDR1 SGHRS, CDR2 YFSETQ. The CDR3 extends over 16 amino acids. The CDR3 DNA reads as TGCGCCAGCAGAGCAGGGACTAGCGGTAATCAAGAGACCCAGTACTTC. This sequence encodes CASRAGTSGNQETQYF.

This clone showed up just once. This rearrangement joins TRBV5-1 to TRBJ2-5; D call uncertain. The length of the CDR3 is 12 residues. CDR1 and CDR2 (germline): SGHRS, YFSETQ. The V gene lost 4 bases and the J gene lost 3 bases, with 7 bases spanning the gap. CDR3 sequence reads: CASSPSEETQYF. The CDR3 DNA follows: TGCGCCAGCAGCCCGAGTGAAGAGACCCAGTACTTC.

The chain uses TRBV7-2 and TRBJ1-1; the match to TRBD1 covers 12 bases. Germline loops: CDR1 SGHTA, CDR2 FQGNSA. This CDR3 has 16 amino acids. V trimming: 5 bases; J trimming: 3 bases; junction bases outside the gene matches: 7. The CDR3 DNA follows: TGTGCCAGCAGCATCGGGACAGGGGGCGTGTACACTGAAGCTTTCTTT. As protein: CASSIGTGGVYTEAFF.

The rearrangement joins TRBV2 to TRBJ2-5; 7 bases match TRBD1. Trimming removed 5 bases from V and 5 bases from J; junction bases left unmatched: 11. This CDR3 contains 15 residues. Germline-derived CDR1 and CDR2 are SNHLY and FYNNEI. CDR3 in amino acids: CASSPLGGLGETQYF. In DNA, the CDR3 is TGTGCCAGCAGTCCCTTAGGGGGCTTGGGGGAGACCCAGTACTTC.

V gene TRBV5-1 combines with J gene TRBJ2-5; D remains unclear. Germline V gives CDR1 SGHRS, CDR2 YFSETQ. This CDR3 has 12 residues. V was cut by 0 bases and J by 6 bases, with 6 bases left in between. The CDR3 loop is CASSLASKTQYF. CDR3 in DNA: TGCGCCAGCAGCTTGGCCAGCAAGACCCAGTACTTC.

The chain is built from TRBV18 and TRBJ1-2; no clear D gene. V lost 0 bases and J lost 4, with 12 bases in between. The CDR3 length is 15 residues. Germline V CDR1 and CDR2: KGHSH, LQKENI. In DNA form, the CDR3 reads TGTGCCAGCTCACCACCGGCGGCCTCTGGCTATGGCTACACCTTC. Translated, it gives CASSPPAASGYGYTF. The whole variable domain, remainder taken from reference TRBV18 and TRBJ1-2, is NAGVMQNPRHLVRRRGQEARLRCSPMKGHSHVYWYRQLPEEGLKFMVYLQKENIIDESGMPKERFSAEFPKEGPSILRIQQVVRGDSAAYFCASSPPAASGYGYTFGSGTRLTVV.

This clone was seen a few times. This chain uses TRBV5-4 with TRBJ1-2; perhaps TRBD1 as D (6 bases). The germline gives CDR1 SGHNT, CDR2 YYREEE (reference sequence). Deletions cut 7 bases from V and 4 bases from J, with 14 bases between. The CDR3 contains 13 residues. CDR3: CASEKGGSYGYTF. CDR3 DNA: TGTGCCAGCGAAAAAGGGGGTTCCTATGGCTACACCTTC.

J is TRBJ1-4 and V is TRBV5-5, with 10 positions matching TRBD1. The V gene's germline CDR1 is SGHKS and CDR2 YYEKEE (reference sequence). The CDR3 is made up of 18 amino acids. Germline trimming cut 4 bases from V and 4 bases from J; bases unmatched to any gene: 13. The CDR3 DNA is TGTGCCAGCAGCCGAGGGGGACAGGGGCGTAGTGGTAATGAAAAACTGTTTTTT. Translation gives CASSRGGQGRSGNEKLFF.

The CDR3 bases are TGTGCCAGCAGCTTAACCCTAGCGGGAGAACGGGAGCAGTTCTTC. This encodes CASSLTLAGEREQFF. The rearrangement links TRBV7-2 to TRBJ2-1, with 10 nucleotides matching TRBD2. V gave up 2 bases and J gave up 10 bases; unmatched junction bases: 8. There are 15 residues in the CDR3. CDR1 and CDR2 from the germline V gene are SGHTA and FQGNSA.

V is TRBV5-3 and J is TRBJ1-3; no reliable D call. TRBV5-3 is an ORF; its function is uncertain. The CDR3 is 14 amino acids. Trimming removed 4 bases from V and 4 bases from J, with 12 bases in between. CDR3 nucleotide sequence: TGTGCCAGAAGCGGCTCCGGGAGGGGAAACACCATATATTTT. It encodes CARSGSGRGNTIYF.

Written as DNA, the CDR3 is TGTGCCAGTAGTATCGGTGCGCTCTACGAGCAGTACTTC. As protein: CASSIGALYEQYF. The chain carries TRBV19 and TRBJ2-7; no clear D. Germline CDR1 is LNHDA and CDR2 is SQIVND (reference sequence). Trimming pared 3 bases from V and 3 bases from J, leaving 9 bases between. The CDR3 covers 13 residues.

The chain employs TRBV28 and TRBJ2-1; 9 nucleotides match TRBD2. V lost 3 bases, J lost 7 bases, and 7 bases stayed unmatched. The CDR3 extends over 15 amino acids. CDR1 is MDHEN and CDR2 is SYDVKM in the germline V gene. The CDR3 DNA is TGTGCCAGCAGTTTGGCGGGAGGGGTAGAGAATGAGCAGTTCTTC. Protein product: CASSLAGGVENEQFF.

V gene TRBV10-3 combines with J gene TRBJ1-4; D is perhaps TRBD1 (5 bases). V was trimmed by 2 bases and J by 14 bases, leaving 12 bases between them. This CDR3 is 12 amino acids long. The germline gives CDR1 ENHRY, CDR2 SYGVKD. Here the CDR3 reads CAISEDAGQLFF. Here the CDR3 DNA reads TGTGCCATCAGTGAGGATGCAGGGCAGCTGTTTTTT.

This sequence joins TRBV20-1 and TRBJ1-1, with a weak D call TRBD1 (5 bases). The CDR3 has 13 residues. V was pared by 3 bases and J by 4 bases, with 12 bases between. Germline assignment: CDR1 DFQATT and CDR2 SNEGSKA (reference sequence). The CDR3, as DNA: TGCAGTGCTAGTAAGAGGAGGGGCACTGAAGCTTTCTTT. Translated: CSASKRRGTEAFF.

V gene TRBV18 combines with J gene TRBJ2-7; D may be TRBD1 (6 bases). The germline V gene encodes CDR1 KGHSH and CDR2 LQKENI. Trimming removed 4 bases at V and 4 bases at J, with 14 bases between. This CDR3 spans 14 amino acids. The CDR3 DNA reads TGTGCCAGCTCACTGCAGGGGAATCTTTACGAGCAGTACTTC. It codes for CASSLQGNLYEQYF.

This chain connects TRBV6-6 to TRBJ1-1; D unclear. The CDR3 totals 13 residues. Germline assignment: CDR1 MNHNY and CDR2 SVGAGI (reference sequence). Trimming took 2 bases from V and 6 from J, leaving 10 bases between them. DNA for the CDR3: TGTGCCAGCAGTTACGAAGGGAGGGCTGAAGCTTTCTTT. Translated: CASSYEGRAEAFF.

The V and J genes are TRBV7-8 and TRBJ2-3; D possibly corresponds to TRBD1 (6 bases). The germline CDR1 and CDR2 sequences are SGHVS and FQNEAQ. The V end was cut by 1 base, the J end by 6 bases, with 17 bases between. There are 16 residues in the CDR3. The CDR3 here is CASSLVWGRGGDTQYF. CDR3 coding DNA: TGTGCCAGCAGCTTAGTCTGGGGGCGCGGTGGGGATACGCAGTATTTT.